The T cell receptor (beta chain) under discussion was sequenced for a study of blood T cell repertoires in COVID-19 (dated by TCRdb to the early 2020s). Turning to the overall study: Samples from collaborators originated in the United States, Italy and Spain and spanned both the acute and convalescent phases of COVID-19. The prospective study material was composed of cDNA or gDNA derived from T cells, B-cell-depleted T cells, or PBMCs. Deeply sampled blood TCRbeta repertoires from subjects exposed to, actively infected with, or recovered from COVID-19 were included in the dataset. The repertoires were released in a freely available public database intended as a resource for research on the immune response to SARS-CoV-2. The samples were drawn from the first 160 participants of the ongoing ImmuneRACE study and from 1,254 subjects provided by 6 global collaborators. Sample metadata almost always included a de-identified subject ID, COVID-19 status, age in years and sex. Where HLA class I and class II types were available, the types were taken from metadata supplied by the sample provider, not from assay-based typing.

Comment on this clone: No antigen is known for it. Base-call qualities are not available, and no considerably larger clone is one nucleotide away.

What the research found in general, with its limitations: How much clinical and demographic metadata was included differed by source and by participant, and the metadata was provided uncurated.

The immunoSEQ Assay, a bias-controlled multiplex PCR, was used to amplify TCRbeta CDR3 regions from genomic DNA. Under the source paper's analysis protocol: The number of nucleated cells in each sample was estimated from the amplification of reference gene primers within the assay. Sequence reads were collapsed and filtered to measure the absolute abundance of every unique TCRbeta CDR3 rearrangement. For each sample, productive Simpson clonality was calculated as the square root of Simpson's diversity index across productive rearrangements. Entries here come from immuneACCESS through TCRdb and include only in-frame sequences with V and J called. Some clones fail to appear in such tables; in the studies checked, an unresolved V gene covers under half of the shortfall, and the cause of the remainder is unknown. D and trimming were read from the DNA, whereas the V and J calls and clone size are those reported in that table. In this sample the table shows more than 250,000 clones, 92% of which occur a single time. The ten largest make up roughly 18% of the sample.

CDR1 is given as LNHNV and CDR2 as YYDKDF, both from the germline V gene (reference sequence). The germline ends are 13 bases apart after V is trimmed by 0 bases and J by 8 bases. Its CDR3 holds 15 amino acids, cysteine through phenylalanine. This entry keeps only the CDR3 DNA: 45 bases, framed from base 1. Enrolling through a virtual design, the prospective study's participants ranged in age from roughly 18 to 90 years and lived across around 25 United States geographic areas. In the prospective study, cohorts were assigned on the basis of participant-reported clinical history obtained from a screening survey and a study questionnaire. Recovered participants in ImmuneRACE Cohort 3 were defined by two consecutive negative NP/OP PCR tests, clearance by a healthcare professional, or resolution of symptoms. In the prospective study, mobile phlebotomists collected whole blood, serum and a nasopharyngeal or oropharyngeal swab from each participant. Prospective study participants could optionally give additional blood draws and questionnaires over an approximately 2-month period. Prospective study blood samples were shipped either frozen or at room temperature before DNA extraction.

The specimen sequenced was PBMCs or T cells enriched from blood (not recorded which). The sequence was obtained from a woman aged 25 to 39 who had recovered from COVID-19. The rearranged segments are TRBV15 and TRBJ1-4, with the D gene not clear enough to name. This receptor carries the CDR3 CATSRESPSSEKLFF. The base sequence is TGTGCCACCAGCAGAGAATCGCCCAGTTCGGAAAAACTGTTTTTT.